The 17 T cell receptor beta chains below come from one sample, sequenced in a study of post-analysis software for immune sequencing data. Findings and caveats of the study: A handful of TRBV segments appeared more often in patients than in controls, and TRBV5-6, TRBV5-1 and TRBV20-1 were among these.

No antigen has been identified for these receptors. Unique molecular identifiers were present in the TCR beta cDNA libraries. TCRdb processed the PCR reads anew with MiXCR; each CDR3 protein has one entry. The repertoire holds hundreds of thousands of distinct CDR3 sequences, with approximately 59% as singletons. The sample taken for sequencing was blood. The receptor set was obtained from a girl between 2 and 10 years old with multiple sclerosis.

The chain links TRBV29-1 to TRBJ2-1; D ambiguous. This CDR3 comprises 10 residues. Germline CDR1 is SQVTM and CDR2 is ANQGSEA. Trimming left V 7 bases short and J 5 bases short, with 6 bases between. CDR3 nucleotide sequence: TGCAGCGGCCAGAACAATGAGCAGTTCTTC. Translating it yields CSGQNNEQFF.

The rearrangement uses TRBV5-1 and TRBJ1-1, with a tentative D call TRBD1 (5 bases). Germline V gene sequence: CDR1 SGHRS, CDR2 YFSETQ. V dropped 0 bases and J dropped 5 bases, with 14 bases sitting between them. This CDR3 region has 15 residues. The chain's CDR3 is CASSLGPGLTTEAFF. The DNA of the CDR3 is TGCGCCAGCAGCTTGGGTCCAGGGCTAACAACTGAAGCTTTCTTT.

The chain couples TRBV3-1 to TRBJ2-1, with TRBD2 matching 7 bases. This CDR3 contains 15 residues. V trimming: 0 bases; J trimming: 9 bases; junction bases outside the gene matches: 8. CDR1 and CDR2 (germline): LGHDT, YNNKEL (reference sequence). For the CDR3, the DNA is TGTGCCAGCAGCCAAGATCTCGGCGGGAGCGGTGAGCAGTTCTTC. Protein: CASSQDLGGSGEQFF.

The chain recombines TRBV20-1 with TRBJ1-2, with TRBD1 identical over 10 bases. This CDR3 is 17 amino acids long. V lost 3 bases, J lost 0 bases, and 10 bases stayed unmatched. CDR1 DFQATT and CDR2 SNEGSKA come from the germline V gene (reference sequence). The CDR3 DNA is TGCAGTGCTAGTTCATTTGGGACAGGGGTAGCTAACTATGGCTACACCTTC. This sequence encodes CSASSFGTGVANYGYTF.

V is TRBV20-1 and J is TRBJ2-1; D may be TRBD1 (6 bases). The V end was cut by 2 bases, the J end by 9 bases, with 17 bases between. This CDR3 has 14 residues. Germline CDR1 DFQATT, CDR2 SNEGSKA (reference sequence). The CDR3 DNA follows: TGCAGTGCTAGACCCGGACAGATGGAATTTGAGCAGTTCTTC. Protein product: CSARPGQMEFEQFF.

The chain recombines TRBV6-5 with TRBJ1-2; D ambiguous. CDR3 size: 15 residues. Between the trimmed V and J ends, which lost 4 bases and 8 bases, there was a span of 20 bases. In germline, CDR1 is MNHEY, CDR2 SVGAGI. The CDR3 region has the DNA TGTGCCAGCAGTTCAACCACCAGGCCCGAAGGGGGCTACACCTTC. Protein: CASSSTTRPEGGYTF.

The rearrangement links TRBV6-1 to TRBJ2-2, with D tentatively TRBD1 (6 bases). The CDR3 is made up of 16 amino acids. V was pared by 2 bases and J by 1 base, with 11 bases between. Germline V gene sequence: CDR1 MNHNS, CDR2 SASEGT. The CDR3 sequence: CASSETGHQNTGELFF. The DNA of the CDR3 is TGTGCCAGCAGTGAAACGGGACACCAGAACACCGGGGAGCTGTTTTTT.

This rearrangement joins TRBV11-3 to TRBJ2-1, with D perhaps matching TRBD1 (6 bases). Germline V gene data show CDR1 as SGHNT and CDR2 as YENEEA. V was trimmed by 8 bases and J by 0 bases, leaving 14 bases between them. CDR3 size: 15 residues. The CDR3 nucleotides read TGTGCCAGCTCCGGACAGTCGAGCTCCTACAATGAGCAGTTCTTC. This gives the protein CASSGQSSSYNEQFF.

This clonotype occurred once. J is TRBJ1-2 and V is TRBV20-1; TRBD1 matches at 8 bases. CDR1 and CDR2 (germline): DFQATT, SNEGSKA (reference sequence). Trimming cost V 5 bases and J 3 bases; bases outside gene matches: 8. The CDR3 totals 14 residues. The CDR3 spells CSALAGGAYYGYTF. The CDR3 DNA follows: TGCAGTGCTCTTGCAGGGGGCGCGTACTATGGCTACACCTTC.

This sequence joins TRBV4-2 and TRBJ2-1; D not resolved. Germline loops: CDR1 LGHNA, CDR2 YNFKEQ. The CDR3 length is 15 residues. Between the trimmed V and J ends, which lost 0 bases and 6 bases, there was a span of 12 bases. The chain's CDR3 is CASSQESDLTNEQFF. DNA for the CDR3: TGTGCCAGCAGCCAAGAATCAGATCTCACCAATGAGCAGTTCTTC.

This clonotype was observed a handful of times. The rearrangement joins TRBV12-3 or TRBV12-4 to TRBJ2-1, with a possible D match to TRBD1 (6 bases). V was trimmed by 6 bases and J by 0 bases, leaving 9 bases between them. This CDR3 region has 14 residues. CDR3 amino acids: CASRTDSSYNEQFF. The CDR3 DNA follows: TGTGCCAGCAGGACGGACAGCTCCTACAATGAGCAGTTCTTC.

The V gene is TRBV5-1, the J gene TRBJ2-3; possibly TRBD1 or TRBD2 for D (5 bases each). Germline V gene lookup returns CDR1 SGHRS and CDR2 YFSETQ. The V and J ends lost 3 bases and 7 bases respectively, with 12 bases between them. This CDR3 has 13 amino acids. CDR3 sequence reads: CASSSGALNTQYF. CDR3 bases: TGCGCCAGCAGCTCCGGGGCTCTGAATACGCAGTATTTT.

This clonotype appeared a few times. The chain uses TRBV6-6 and TRBJ2-1, with TRBD1 identical over 9 bases. The CDR3 covers 16 residues. Germline V lookup: CDR1 MNHNY, CDR2 SVGAGI (reference sequence). V gave up 1 base and J gave up 4 bases; unmatched junction bases: 5. CDR3 protein: CASSYLTGGAYNEQFF. The CDR3 DNA reads as TGTGCCAGCAGTTACTTAACAGGGGGCGCTTACAATGAGCAGTTCTTC.

The table lists this clonotype with a few counts. The gene calls are TRBV24-1 and TRBJ2-1, with D perhaps TRBD2 (7 bases). CDR3 length: 16 amino acids. Germline V gene sequence: CDR1 KGHDR, CDR2 SFDVKD. V dropped 7 bases and J dropped 4 bases, with 19 bases sitting between them. CDR3 loop: CATSSGDYSKYNEQFF. DNA of the CDR3: TGTGCCACCAGCTCAGGGGACTACTCAAAGTACAATGAGCAGTTCTTC.

Details on this clonotype: A read error may produce the germline difference seen at one junction end. The gene calls are TRBV6-6 and TRBJ1-6; D is undetermined. CDR1 MNHNY and CDR2 SVGAGI come from the germline V gene (reference sequence). The CDR3 runs 13 residues. CDR3 in DNA: TGTGTCAGCAAAACAGAAGATAATTCACCCCTCCACTTT. This translates into CVSKTEDNSPLHF.

A few counts support this clonotype. The chain's CDR3 is CASSVDGTSYEQYF. As DNA, the CDR3 is TGTGCCAGCAGCGTAGATGGGACCTCCTACGAGCAGTACTTC. The rearrangement links TRBV9 to TRBJ2-7, with D perhaps given as TRBD1 or TRBD2 (5 bases each). Trimming pared 0 bases from V and 0 bases from J, leaving 7 bases between. The CDR3 loop spans 14 amino acids. Looked up from germline, CDR1 is SGDLS and CDR2 is YYNGEE.

The rearrangement joins TRBV12-3 or TRBV12-4 to TRBJ1-2; 8 bases line up with TRBD1. The trim removed 5 bases at V and 7 bases at J, leaving 6 bases unmatched. The CDR3 consists of 13 residues. The CDR3 coding sequence is TGTGCCAGCAGTCCAGGGGGCAGAGGTGGCTACACCTTC. Translated: CASSPGGRGGYTF.